The TCR beta chain described here comes from a study of shared clonotypes between healthy human individuals. Method: immunoSEQ multiplex PCR; TCRdb's copy keeps in-frame clones and lacks some. The table lists about 610,000 clones, about 96% of them singletons. Naive CD8 cells lacked CD45RO, underwent positive selection for CCR7 and left out terminally differentiated effector memory CD45RA+ cells. Germline trimming cut 4 bases from V and 7 bases from J; bases unmatched to any gene: 6. This CDR3 has 13 residues. Germline V gene sequence: CDR1 SNHLY, CDR2 FYNNEI. The sequenced sample consisted of naive CD8+ T cells sorted from blood. This sequence joins TRBV2 and TRBJ2-7; the match to TRBD1 covers 8 bases. The receptor was isolated from a woman in her 30s in good health. This CDR3 is CASSGRGLGEQYF. CDR3 nucleotide sequence: TGTGCCAGCAGTGGCAGGGGGCTTGGAGAGCAGTACTTC.